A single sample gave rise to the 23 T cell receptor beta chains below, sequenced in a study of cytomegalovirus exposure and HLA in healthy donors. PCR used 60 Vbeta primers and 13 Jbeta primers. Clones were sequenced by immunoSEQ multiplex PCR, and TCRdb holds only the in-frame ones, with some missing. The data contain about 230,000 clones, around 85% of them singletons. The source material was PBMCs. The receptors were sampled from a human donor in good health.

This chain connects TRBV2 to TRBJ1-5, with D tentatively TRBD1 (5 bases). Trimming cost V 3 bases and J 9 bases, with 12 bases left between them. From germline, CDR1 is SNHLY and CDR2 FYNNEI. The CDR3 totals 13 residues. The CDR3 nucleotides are TGTGCCAGCAGTGAGCGGGGGTATTGGCCCCAGCATTTT. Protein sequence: CASSERGYWPQHF.

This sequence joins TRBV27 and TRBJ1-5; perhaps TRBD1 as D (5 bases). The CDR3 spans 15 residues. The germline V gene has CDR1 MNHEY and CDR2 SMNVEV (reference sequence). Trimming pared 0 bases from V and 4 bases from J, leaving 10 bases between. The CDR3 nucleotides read TGTGCCAGCAGTTTATCCGGAGGGGTGAATCAGCCCCAGCATTTT. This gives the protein CASSLSGGVNQPQHF.

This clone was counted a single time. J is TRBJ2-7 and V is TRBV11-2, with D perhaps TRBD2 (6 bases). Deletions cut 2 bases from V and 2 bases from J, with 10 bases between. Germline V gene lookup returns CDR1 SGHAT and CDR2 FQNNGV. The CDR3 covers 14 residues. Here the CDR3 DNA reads TGTGCCAGCAGCTTACGCCTAGCGACCTACGAGCAGTACTTC. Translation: CASSLRLATYEQYF.

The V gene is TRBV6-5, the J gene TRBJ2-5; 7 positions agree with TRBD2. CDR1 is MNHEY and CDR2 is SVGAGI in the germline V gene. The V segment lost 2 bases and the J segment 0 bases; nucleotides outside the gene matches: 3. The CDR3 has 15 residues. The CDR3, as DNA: TGTGCCAGCAGTTACAGGGAGGGGTACCAAGAGACCCAGTACTTC. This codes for CASSYREGYQETQYF.

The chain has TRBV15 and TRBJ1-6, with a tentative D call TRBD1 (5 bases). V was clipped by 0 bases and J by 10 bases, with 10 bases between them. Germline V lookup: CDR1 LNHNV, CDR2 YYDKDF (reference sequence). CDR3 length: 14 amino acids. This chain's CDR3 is CATSRDREGSPLHF. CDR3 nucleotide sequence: TGTGCCACCAGCAGAGATCGGGAGGGGTCACCCCTCCACTTT.

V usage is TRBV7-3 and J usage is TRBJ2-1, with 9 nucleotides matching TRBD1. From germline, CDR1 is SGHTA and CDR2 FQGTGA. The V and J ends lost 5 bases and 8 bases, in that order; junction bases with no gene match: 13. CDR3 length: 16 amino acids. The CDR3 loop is CASSNGPGTGMHEQFF. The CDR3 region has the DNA TGTGCCAGCAGCAATGGGCCCGGGACAGGGATGCATGAGCAGTTCTTC.

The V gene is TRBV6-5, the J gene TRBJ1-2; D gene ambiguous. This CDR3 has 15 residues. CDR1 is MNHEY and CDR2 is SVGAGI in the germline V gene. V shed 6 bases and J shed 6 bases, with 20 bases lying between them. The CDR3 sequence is CASSSGGRIGNGYTF. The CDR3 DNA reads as TGTGCCAGCAGCTCTGGAGGGCGCATTGGTAATGGCTACACCTTC.

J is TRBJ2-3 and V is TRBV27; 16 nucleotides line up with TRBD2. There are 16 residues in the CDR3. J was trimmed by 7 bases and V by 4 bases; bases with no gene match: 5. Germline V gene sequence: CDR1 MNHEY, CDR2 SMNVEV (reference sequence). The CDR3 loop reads CASSYPGLAGGNTQYF. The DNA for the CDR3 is TGTGCCAGCAGTTACCCGGGACTAGCGGGAGGGAATACGCAGTATTTT.

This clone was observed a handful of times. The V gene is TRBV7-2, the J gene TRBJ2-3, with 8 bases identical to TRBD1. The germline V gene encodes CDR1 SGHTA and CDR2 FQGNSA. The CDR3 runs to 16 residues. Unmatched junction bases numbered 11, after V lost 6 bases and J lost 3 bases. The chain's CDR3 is CASSPTRTGTTDTQYF. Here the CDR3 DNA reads TGTGCCAGCAGTCCCACCAGGACAGGGACTACAGATACGCAGTATTTT.

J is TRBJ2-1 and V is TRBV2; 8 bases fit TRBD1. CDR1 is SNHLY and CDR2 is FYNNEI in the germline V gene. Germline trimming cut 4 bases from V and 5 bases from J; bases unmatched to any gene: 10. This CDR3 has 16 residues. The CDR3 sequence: CASSGPAGGINNEQFF. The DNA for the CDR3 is TGTGCCAGCAGTGGCCCCGCAGGGGGCATTAACAATGAGCAGTTCTTC. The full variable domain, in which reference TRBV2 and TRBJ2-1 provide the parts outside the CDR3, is EPEVTQTPSHQVTQMGQEVILRCVPISNHLYFYWYRQILGQKVEFLVSFYNNEISEKSEIFDDQFSVERPDGSNFTLKIRSTKLEDSAMYFCASSGPAGGINNEQFFGPGTRLTVL.

CDR3 DNA: TGTGCCTGGAGTGTAGGCGTGGCGGGAGCTGATACGCAGTATTTT. Translating gives CAWSVGVAGADTQYF. V and J are TRBV30 and TRBJ2-3; 7 bases align to TRBD2. CDR1 and CDR2 from the germline V gene are GTSNPN and SVGIG (reference sequence). There are 15 residues in the CDR3. After removal of 0 bases from V and 6 bases from J, the junction contained 9 bases not matched to a gene.

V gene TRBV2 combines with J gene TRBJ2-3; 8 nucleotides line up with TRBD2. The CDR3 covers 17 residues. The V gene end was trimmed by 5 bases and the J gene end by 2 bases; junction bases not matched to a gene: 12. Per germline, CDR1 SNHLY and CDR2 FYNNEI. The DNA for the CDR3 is TGTGCCAGCAGTCCTCTGGTGGTAGCGGGGATCACAGATACGCAGTATTTT. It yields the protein CASSPLVVAGITDTQYF.

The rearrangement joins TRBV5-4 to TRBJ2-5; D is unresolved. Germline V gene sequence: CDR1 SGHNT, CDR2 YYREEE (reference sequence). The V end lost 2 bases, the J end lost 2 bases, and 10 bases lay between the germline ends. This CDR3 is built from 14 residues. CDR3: CASSFGLSQETQYF. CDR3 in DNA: TGTGCCAGCAGCTTCGGGTTATCGCAAGAGACCCAGTACTTC.

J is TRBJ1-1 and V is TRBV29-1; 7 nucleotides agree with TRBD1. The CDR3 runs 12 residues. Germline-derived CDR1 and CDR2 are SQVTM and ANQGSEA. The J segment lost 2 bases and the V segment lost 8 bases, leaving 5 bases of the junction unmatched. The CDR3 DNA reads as TGCAGCCTCCGACAGGGAAACACTGAAGCTTTCTTT. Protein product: CSLRQGNTEAFF.

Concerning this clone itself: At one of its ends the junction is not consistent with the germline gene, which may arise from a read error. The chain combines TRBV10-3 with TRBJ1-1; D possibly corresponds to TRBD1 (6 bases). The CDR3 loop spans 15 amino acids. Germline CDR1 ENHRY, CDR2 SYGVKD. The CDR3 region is CAISESTGMNTEASF. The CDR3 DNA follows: TGTGCCATCAGTGAGTCGACAGGTATGAACACTGAAGCTTCCTTT.

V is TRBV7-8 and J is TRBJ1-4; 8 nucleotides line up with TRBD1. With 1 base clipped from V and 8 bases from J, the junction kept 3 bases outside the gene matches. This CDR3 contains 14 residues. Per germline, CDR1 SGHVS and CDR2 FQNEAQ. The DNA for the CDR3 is TGTGCCAGCAGCTTAGGGACAGGGTTGGAAAAACTGTTTTTT. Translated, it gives CASSLGTGLEKLFF. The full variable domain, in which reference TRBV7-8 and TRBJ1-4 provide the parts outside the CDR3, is GAGVSQSPRYKVAKRGQDVALRCDPISGHVSLFWYQQALGQGPEFLTYFQNEAQLDKSGLPSDRFFAERPEGSVSTLKIQRTQQEDSAVYLCASSLGTGLEKLFFGSGTQLSVL.

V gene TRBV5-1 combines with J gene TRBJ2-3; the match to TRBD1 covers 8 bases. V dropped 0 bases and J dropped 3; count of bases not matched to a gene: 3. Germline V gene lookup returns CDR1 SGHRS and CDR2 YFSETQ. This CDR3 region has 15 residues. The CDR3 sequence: CASSLGRGPTDTQYF. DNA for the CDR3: TGCGCCAGCAGCTTGGGCAGGGGGCCGACAGATACGCAGTATTTT.

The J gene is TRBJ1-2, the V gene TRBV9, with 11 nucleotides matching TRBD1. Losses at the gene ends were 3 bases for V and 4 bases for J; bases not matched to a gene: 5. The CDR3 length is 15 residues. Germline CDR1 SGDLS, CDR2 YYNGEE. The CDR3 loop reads CASSARTGGVYGYTF. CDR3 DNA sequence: TGTGCCAGCAGCGCCAGGACAGGGGGCGTCTATGGCTACACCTTC.

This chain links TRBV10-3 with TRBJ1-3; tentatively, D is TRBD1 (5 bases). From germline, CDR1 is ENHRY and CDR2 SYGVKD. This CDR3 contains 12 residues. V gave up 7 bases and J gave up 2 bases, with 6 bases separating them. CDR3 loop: CAIKGTGNTIYF. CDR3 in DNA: TGTGCCATCAAGGGGACTGGAAACACCATATATTTT.

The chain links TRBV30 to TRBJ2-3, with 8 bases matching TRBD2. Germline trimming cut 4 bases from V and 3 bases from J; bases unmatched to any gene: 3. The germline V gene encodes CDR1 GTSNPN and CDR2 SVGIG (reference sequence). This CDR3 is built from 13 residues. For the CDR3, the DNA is TGTGCCTGGACTAGCGGGCCAACAGATACGCAGTATTTT. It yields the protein CAWTSGPTDTQYF.

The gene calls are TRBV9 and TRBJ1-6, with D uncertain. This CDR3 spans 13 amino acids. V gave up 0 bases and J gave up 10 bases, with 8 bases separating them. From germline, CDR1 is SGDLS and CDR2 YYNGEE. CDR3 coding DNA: TGTGCCAGCAGCGTAGATAACCTATCACCCCTCCACTTT. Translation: CASSVDNLSPLHF.

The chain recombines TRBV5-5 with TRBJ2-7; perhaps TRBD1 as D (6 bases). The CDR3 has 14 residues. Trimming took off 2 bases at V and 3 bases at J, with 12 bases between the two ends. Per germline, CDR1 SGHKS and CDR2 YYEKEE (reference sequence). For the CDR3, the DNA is TGTGCCAGCAGCTTATCAACAGGGATCTACGAGCAGTACTTC. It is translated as CASSLSTGIYEQYF.

The CDR3 nucleotides read TGTGCCAGCAGCCCCCCAGCGGGAGGGCTCCACGAGCAGTACTTC. This translates into CASSPPAGGLHEQYF. The chain carries TRBV28 and TRBJ2-5; 10 bases are shared with TRBD2. The assigned J gene may be wrong: the sequence end matches TRBJ2-7 better. The CDR3 spans 15 residues. The germline gives CDR1 MDHEN, CDR2 SYDVKM.